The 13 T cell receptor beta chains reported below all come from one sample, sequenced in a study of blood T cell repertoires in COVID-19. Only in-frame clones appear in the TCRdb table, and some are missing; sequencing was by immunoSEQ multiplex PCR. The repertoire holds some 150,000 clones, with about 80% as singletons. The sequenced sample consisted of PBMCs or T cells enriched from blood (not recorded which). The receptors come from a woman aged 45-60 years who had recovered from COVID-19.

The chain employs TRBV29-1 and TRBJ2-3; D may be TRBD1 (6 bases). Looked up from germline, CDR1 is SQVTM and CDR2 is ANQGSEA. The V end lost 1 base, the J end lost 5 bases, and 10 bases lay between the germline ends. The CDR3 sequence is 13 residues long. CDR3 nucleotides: TGCAGCGTTGAAGCCACAGGGAGAGATACGCAGTATTTT. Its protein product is CSVEATGRDTQYF.

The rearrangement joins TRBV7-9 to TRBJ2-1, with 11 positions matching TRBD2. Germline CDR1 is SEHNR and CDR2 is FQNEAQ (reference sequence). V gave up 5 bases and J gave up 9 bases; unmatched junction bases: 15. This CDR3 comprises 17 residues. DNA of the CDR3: TGTGCCAGCAGCCAAAGGACTAGCGGGCCCCAGGGGCTTGAGCAGTTCTTC. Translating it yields CASSQRTSGPQGLEQFF.

The DNA for the CDR3 is TGTGCCAGCAGCGATGTCCGGGGTATCGACTATGGCTACACCTTC. Translation gives CASSDVRGIDYGYTF. The gene calls are TRBV3-1 (or the pseudogene TRBV3-2) and TRBJ1-2; the D is unclear. From germline, CDR1 is LGHDT and CDR2 YNNKEL (reference sequence). This CDR3 comprises 15 residues. Between the trimmed V and J ends, which lost 5 bases and 3 bases, there was a span of 16 bases.

CDR3 sequence reads: CASSSRVAGGDVEQYF. The CDR3 DNA sequence: TGTGCCAGCAGCTCCCGGGTAGCGGGAGGGGATGTCGAGCAGTACTTC. The chain couples TRBV2 to TRBJ2-7; 11 nucleotides match TRBD2. Germline lookup yields CDR1 SNHLY and CDR2 FYNNEI. J was trimmed by 6 bases and V by 6 bases; bases with no gene match: 13. The CDR3 is made up of 16 amino acids.

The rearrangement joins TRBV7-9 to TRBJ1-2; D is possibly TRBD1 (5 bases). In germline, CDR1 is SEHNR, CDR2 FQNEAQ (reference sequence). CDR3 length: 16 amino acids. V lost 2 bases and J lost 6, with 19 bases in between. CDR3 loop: CASSLLGRDRDHGYTF. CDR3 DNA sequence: TGTGCCAGCAGCTTACTAGGTCGAGACAGAGACCATGGCTACACCTTC. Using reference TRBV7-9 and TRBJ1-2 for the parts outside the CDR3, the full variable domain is DTGVSQNPRHKITKRGQNVTFRCDPISEHNRLYWYRQTLGQGPEFLTYFQNEAQLEKSRLLSDRFSAERPKGSFSTLEIQRTEQGDSAMYLCASSLLGRDRDHGYTFGSGTRLTVV.

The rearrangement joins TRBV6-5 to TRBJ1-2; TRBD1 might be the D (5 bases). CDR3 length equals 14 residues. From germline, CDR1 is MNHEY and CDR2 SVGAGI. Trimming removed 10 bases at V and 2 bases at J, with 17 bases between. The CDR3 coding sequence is TGTGCCACCTTCCTAGGTCGGGGGAACTATGGCTACACCTTC. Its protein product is CATFLGRGNYGYTF.

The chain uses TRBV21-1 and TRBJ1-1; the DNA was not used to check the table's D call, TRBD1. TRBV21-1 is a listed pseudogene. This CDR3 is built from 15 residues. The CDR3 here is CASSKALRGMGEAFF. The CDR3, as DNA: TGTGCCAGCAGCAAAGCGCTCAGGGGAATGGGTGAAGCTTTCTTT.

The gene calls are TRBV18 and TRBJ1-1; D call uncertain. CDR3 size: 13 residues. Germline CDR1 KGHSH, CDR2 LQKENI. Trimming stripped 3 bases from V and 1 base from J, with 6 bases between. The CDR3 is CASSPPGNTEAFF. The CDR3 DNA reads TGTGCCAGCTCACCGCCAGGGAACACTGAAGCTTTCTTT.

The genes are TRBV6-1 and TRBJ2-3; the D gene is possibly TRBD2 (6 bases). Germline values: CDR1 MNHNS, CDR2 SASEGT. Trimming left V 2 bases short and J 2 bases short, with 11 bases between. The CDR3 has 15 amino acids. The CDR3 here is CASSEQWGLTDTQYF. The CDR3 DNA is TGTGCCAGCAGTGAACAATGGGGACTCACAGATACGCAGTATTTT.

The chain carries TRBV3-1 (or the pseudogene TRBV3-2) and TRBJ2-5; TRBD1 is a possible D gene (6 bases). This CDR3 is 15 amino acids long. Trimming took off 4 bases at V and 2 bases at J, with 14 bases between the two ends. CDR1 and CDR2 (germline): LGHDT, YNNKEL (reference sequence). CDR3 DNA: TGTGCCAGCAGCCCGGACAGCTATTTTCAAGAGACCCAGTACTTC. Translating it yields CASSPDSYFQETQYF.

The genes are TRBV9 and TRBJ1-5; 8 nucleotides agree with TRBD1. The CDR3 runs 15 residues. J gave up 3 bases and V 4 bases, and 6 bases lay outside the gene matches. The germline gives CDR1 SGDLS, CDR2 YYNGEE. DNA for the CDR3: TGTGCCAGCAGCCCAACGACAGGGGACAATCAGCCCCAGCATTTT. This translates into CASSPTTGDNQPQHF.

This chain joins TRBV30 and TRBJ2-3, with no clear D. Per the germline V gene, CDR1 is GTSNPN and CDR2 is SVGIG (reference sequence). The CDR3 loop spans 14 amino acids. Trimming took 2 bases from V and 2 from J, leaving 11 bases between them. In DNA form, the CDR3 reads TGTGCCTGGAGTCCCGGTACAGCCACAGATACGCAGTATTTT. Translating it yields CAWSPGTATDTQYF.

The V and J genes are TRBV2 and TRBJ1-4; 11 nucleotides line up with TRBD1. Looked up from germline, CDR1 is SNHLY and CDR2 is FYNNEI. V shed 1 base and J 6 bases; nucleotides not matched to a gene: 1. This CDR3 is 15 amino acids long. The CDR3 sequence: CASSEGGQGDEKLFF. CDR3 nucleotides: TGTGCCAGCAGTGAAGGGGGACAGGGGGATGAAAAACTGTTTTTT.